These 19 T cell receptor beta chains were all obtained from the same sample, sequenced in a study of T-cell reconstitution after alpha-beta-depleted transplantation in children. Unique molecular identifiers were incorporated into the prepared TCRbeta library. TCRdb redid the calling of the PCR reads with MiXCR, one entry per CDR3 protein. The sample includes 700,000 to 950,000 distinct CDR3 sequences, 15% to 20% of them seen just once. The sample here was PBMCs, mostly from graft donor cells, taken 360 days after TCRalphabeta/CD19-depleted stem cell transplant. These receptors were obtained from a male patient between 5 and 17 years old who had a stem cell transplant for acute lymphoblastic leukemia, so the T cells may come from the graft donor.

Written as DNA, the CDR3 is TGTGCCAGCAGGGGGACTGTTCGAGCCCACACAGATACGCAGTATTTT. Translation: CASRGTVRAHTDTQYF. This rearrangement joins TRBV12-3 or TRBV12-4 to TRBJ2-3; a weak D match, TRBD2 (6 bases). CDR3 length equals 16 residues. Trimming removed 6 bases from V and 2 bases from J, with 18 bases in between.

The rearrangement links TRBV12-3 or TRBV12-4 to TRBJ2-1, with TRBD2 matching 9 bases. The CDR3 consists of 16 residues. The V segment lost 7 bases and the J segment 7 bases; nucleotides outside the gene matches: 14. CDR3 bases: TGTGCCAGCAACCTGAGGAGGCTAGCGGGACTTAATGAGCAGTTCTTC. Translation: CASNLRRLAGLNEQFF.

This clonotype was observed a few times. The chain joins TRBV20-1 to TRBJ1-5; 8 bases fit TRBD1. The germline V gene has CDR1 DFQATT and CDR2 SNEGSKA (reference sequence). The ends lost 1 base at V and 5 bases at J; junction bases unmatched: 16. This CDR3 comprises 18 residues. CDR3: CSARAPPASGGRDQPQHF. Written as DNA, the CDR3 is TGCAGTGCTAGAGCGCCTCCGGCTTCAGGGGGCAGGGATCAGCCCCAGCATTTT.

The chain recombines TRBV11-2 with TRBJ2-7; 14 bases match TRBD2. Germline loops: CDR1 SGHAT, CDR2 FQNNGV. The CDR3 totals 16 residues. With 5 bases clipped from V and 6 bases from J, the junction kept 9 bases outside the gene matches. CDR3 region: CASSGTSGSVMSEQYF. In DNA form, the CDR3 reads TGTGCCAGCAGCGGGACTAGCGGGAGCGTTATGAGCGAGCAGTACTTC. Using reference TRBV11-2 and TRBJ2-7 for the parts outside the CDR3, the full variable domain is EAGVAQSPRYKIIEKRQSVAFWCNPISGHATLYWYQQILGQGPKLLIQFQNNGVVDDSQLPKDRFSAERLKGVDSTLKIQPAKLEDSAVYLCASSGTSGSVMSEQYFGPGTRLTVT.

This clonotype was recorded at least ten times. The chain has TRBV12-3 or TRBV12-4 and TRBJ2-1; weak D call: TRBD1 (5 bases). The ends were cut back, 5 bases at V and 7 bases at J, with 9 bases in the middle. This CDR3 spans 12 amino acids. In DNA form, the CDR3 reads TGTGCCAGCAGTCAGGGTTGGAATGAGCAGTTCTTC. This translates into CASSQGWNEQFF.

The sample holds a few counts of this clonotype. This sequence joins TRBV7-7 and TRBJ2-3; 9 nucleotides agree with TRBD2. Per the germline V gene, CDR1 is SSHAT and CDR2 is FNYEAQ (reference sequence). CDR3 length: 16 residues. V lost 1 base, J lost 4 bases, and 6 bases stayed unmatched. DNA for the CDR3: TGTGCCAGCAGCTTAGGGGGACTAGCAGTCCCAGATACGCAGTATTTT. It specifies CASSLGGLAVPDTQYF.

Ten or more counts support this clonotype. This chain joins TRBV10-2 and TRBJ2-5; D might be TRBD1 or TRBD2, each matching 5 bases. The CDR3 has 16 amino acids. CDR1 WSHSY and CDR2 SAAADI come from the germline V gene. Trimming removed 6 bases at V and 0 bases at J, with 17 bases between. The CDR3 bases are TGCGCCAGCAGCCCAGGGACCGAAGATTACCAAGAGACCCAGTACTTC. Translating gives CASSPGTEDYQETQYF.

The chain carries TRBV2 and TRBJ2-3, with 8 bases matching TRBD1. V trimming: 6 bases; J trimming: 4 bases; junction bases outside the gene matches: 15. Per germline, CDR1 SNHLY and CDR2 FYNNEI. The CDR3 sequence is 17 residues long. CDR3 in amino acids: CASRPTPRGPRADTQYF. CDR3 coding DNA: TGTGCCAGCAGACCTACGCCCAGGGGGCCGAGGGCAGATACGCAGTATTTT. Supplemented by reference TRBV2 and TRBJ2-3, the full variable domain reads EPEVTQTPSHQVTQMGQEVILRCVPISNHLYFYWYRQILGQKVEFLVSFYNNEISEKSEIFDDQFSVERPDGSNFTLKIRSTKLEDSAMYFCASRPTPRGPRADTQYFGPGTRLTVL.

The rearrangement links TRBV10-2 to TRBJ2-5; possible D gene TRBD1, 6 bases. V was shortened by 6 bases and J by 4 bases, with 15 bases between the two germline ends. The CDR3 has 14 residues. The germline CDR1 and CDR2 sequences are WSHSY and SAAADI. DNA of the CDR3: TGCGCCAGCAGGCCCAACAGGGTCGGAGAGACCCAGTACTTC. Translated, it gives CASRPNRVGETQYF.

The CDR3 reads CASSRVTDNEQFF. The CDR3 DNA is TGCGCCAGCAGCCGAGTGACAGATAATGAGCAGTTCTTC. The chain has TRBV5-1 and TRBJ2-1; TRBD1 is a possible D gene (5 bases). In germline, CDR1 is SGHRS, CDR2 YFSETQ. The CDR3 has 13 residues. V was trimmed by 4 bases and J by 7 bases, leaving 12 bases between them.

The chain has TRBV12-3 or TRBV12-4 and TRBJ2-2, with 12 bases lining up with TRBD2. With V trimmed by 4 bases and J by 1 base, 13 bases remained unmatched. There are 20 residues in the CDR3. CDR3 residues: CASSSRLAGDSGGNTGELFF. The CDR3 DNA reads TGTGCCAGCAGTTCCCGACTAGCGGGAGATAGTGGGGGGAACACCGGGGAGCTGTTTTTT.

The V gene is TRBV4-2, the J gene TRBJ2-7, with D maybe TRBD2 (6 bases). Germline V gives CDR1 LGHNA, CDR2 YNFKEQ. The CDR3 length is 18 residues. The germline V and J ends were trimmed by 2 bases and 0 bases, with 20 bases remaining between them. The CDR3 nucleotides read TGTGCCAGCAGCCAACCGGGGTCTGGGACTGGGAGCTCCTACGAGCAGTACTTC. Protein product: CASSQPGSGTGSSYEQYF.

CDR3 region: CASSFRTGGNTEAFF. CDR3 nucleotide sequence: TGTGCCAGCAGTTTTCGGACAGGGGGTAACACTGAAGCTTTCTTT. The V gene is TRBV12-3 or TRBV12-4, the J gene TRBJ1-1; 10 bases fit TRBD1. The CDR3 contains 15 residues. Trimming at V came to 3 bases and at J to 2 bases, leaving 3 bases not matched to a gene.

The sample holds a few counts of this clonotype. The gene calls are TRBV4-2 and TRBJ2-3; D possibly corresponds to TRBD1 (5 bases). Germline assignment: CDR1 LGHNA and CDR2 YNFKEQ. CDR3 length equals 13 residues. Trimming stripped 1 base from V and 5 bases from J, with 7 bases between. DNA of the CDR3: TGTGCCAGCAGCCAAGTAAGGGGAGATACGCAGTATTTT. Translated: CASSQVRGDTQYF.

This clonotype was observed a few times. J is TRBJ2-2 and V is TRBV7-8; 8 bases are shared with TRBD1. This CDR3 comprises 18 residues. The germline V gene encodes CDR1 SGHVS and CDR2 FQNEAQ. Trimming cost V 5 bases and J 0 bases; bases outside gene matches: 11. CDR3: CASSQRTGIIPNTGELFF. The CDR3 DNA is TGTGCCAGCAGCCAGAGGACAGGGATCATACCGAACACCGGGGAGCTGTTTTTT.

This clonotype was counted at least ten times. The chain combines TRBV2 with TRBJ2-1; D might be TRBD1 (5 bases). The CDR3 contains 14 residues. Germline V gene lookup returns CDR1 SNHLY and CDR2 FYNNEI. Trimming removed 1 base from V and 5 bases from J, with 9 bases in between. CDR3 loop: CASSEEGLHNEQFF. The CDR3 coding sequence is TGTGCCAGCAGTGAAGAGGGGCTTCACAATGAGCAGTTCTTC.

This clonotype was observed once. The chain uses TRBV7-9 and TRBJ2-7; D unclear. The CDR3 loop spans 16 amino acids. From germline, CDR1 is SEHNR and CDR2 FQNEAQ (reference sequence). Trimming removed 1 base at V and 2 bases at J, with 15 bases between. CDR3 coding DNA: TGTGCCAGCAGCTTAGAAGGGCCCATGACAACCTACGAGCAGTACTTC. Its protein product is CASSLEGPMTTYEQYF.

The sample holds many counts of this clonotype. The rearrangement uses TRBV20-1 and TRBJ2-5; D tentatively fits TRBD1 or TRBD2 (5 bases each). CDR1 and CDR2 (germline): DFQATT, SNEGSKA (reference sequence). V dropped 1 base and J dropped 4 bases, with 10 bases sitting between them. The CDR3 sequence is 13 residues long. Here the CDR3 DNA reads TGCAGTGCTAGAGTGACGGGGCTAGAGACCCAGTACTTC. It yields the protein CSARVTGLETQYF.

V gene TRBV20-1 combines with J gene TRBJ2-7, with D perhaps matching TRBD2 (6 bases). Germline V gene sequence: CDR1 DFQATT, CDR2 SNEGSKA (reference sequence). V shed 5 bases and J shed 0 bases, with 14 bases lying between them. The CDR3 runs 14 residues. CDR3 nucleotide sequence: TGCAGTGCTGATCCGGGGGTCCTCTCCTACGAGCAGTACTTC. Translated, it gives CSADPGVLSYEQYF.